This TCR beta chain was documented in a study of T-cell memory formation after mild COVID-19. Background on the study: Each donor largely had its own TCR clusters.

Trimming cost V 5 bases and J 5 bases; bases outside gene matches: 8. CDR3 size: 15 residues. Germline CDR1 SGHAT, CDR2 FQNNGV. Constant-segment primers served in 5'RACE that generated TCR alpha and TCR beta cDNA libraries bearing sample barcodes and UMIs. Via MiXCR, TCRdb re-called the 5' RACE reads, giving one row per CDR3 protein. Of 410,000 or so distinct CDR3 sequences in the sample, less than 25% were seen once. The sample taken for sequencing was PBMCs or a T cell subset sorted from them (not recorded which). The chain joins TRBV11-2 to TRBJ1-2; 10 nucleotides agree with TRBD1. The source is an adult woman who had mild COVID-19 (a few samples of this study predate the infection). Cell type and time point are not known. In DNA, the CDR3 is TGTGCCAGCAGCCCTGGACAGGGGGTGTGGTATGGCTACACCTTC. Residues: CASSPGQGVWYGYTF.